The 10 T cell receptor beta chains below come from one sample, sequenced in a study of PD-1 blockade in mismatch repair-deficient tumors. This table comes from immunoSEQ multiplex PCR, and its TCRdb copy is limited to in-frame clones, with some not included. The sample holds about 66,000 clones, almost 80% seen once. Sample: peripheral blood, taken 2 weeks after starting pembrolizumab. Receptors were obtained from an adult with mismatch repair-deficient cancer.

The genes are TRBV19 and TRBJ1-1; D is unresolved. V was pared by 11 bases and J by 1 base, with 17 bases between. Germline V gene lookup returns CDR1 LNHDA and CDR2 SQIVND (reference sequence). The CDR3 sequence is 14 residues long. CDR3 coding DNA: TGTGCCGTCCTAGGCACAGAGAGGAACACTGAAGCTTTCTTT. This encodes CAVLGTERNTEAFF.

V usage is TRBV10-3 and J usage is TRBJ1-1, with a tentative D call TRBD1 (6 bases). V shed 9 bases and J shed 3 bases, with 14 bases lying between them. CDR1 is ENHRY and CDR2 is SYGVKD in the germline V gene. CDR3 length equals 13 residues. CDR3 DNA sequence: TGTGCCATACAGGGCGTTCGCGACACTGAAGCTTTCTTT. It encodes CAIQGVRDTEAFF.

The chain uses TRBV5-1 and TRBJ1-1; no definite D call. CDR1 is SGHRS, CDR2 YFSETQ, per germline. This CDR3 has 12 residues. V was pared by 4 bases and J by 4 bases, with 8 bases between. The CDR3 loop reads CASSPGSTEAFF. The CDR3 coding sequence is TGCGCCAGCAGCCCCGGTAGCACTGAAGCTTTCTTT.

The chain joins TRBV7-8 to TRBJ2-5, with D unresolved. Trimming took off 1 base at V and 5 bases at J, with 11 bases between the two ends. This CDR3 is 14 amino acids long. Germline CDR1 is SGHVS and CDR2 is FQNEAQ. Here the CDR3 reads CASSLGAPRETQYF. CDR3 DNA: TGTGCCAGCAGCTTAGGGGCCCCTAGGGAGACCCAGTACTTC.

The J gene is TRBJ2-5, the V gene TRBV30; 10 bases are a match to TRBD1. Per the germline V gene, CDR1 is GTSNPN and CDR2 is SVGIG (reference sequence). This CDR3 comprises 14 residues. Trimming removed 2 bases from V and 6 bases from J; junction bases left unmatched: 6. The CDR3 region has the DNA TGTGCCTGGAGTAGGGGACAGGGGTTGCAGACCCAGTACTTC. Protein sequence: CAWSRGQGLQTQYF. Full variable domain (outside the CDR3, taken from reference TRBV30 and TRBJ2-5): SQTIHQWPATLVQPVGSPLSLECTVEGTSNPNLYWYRQAAGRGLQLLFYSVGIGQISSEVPQNLSASRPQDRQFILSSKKLLLSDSGFYLCAWSRGQGLQTQYFGPGTRLLVL.

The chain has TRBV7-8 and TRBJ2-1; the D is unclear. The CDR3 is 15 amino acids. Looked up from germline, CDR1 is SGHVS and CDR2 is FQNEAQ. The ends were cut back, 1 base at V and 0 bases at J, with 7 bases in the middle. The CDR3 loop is CASSLEESSYNEQFF. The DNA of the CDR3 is TGTGCCAGCAGCTTAGAGGAAAGCTCCTACAATGAGCAGTTCTTC.

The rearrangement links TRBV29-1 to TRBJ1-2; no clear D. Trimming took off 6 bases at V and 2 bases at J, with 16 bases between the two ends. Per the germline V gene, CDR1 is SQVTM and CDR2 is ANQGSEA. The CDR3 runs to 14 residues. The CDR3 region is CSVRGGLPNYGYTF. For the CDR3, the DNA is TGCAGCGTCCGAGGTGGGTTACCCAACTATGGCTACACCTTC.

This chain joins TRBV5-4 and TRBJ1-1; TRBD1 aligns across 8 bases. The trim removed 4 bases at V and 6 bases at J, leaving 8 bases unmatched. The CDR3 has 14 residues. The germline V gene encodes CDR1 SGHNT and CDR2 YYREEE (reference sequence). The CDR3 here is CASSIRTGRAEAFF. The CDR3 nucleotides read TGTGCCAGCAGCATTCGGACAGGGAGAGCTGAAGCTTTCTTT.

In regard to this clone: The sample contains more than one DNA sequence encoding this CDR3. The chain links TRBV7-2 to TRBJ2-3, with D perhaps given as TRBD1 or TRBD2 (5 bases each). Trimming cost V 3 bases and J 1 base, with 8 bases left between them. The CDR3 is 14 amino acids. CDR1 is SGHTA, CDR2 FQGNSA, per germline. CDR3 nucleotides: TGTGCCAGCAGCTTTGGGGGAGGCACAGATACGCAGTATTTT. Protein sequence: CASSFGGGTDTQYF.

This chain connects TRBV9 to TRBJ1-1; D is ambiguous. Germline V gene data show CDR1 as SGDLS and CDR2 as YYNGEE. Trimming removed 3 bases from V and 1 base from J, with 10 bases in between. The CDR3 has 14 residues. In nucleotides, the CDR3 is TGTGCCAGCAGCGCCCACGGGGAGAACACTGAAGCTTTCTTT. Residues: CASSAHGENTEAFF.